Below, 16 T cell receptor beta chains from the same sample are listed, as sequenced in a study of T cell repertoires in cytomegalovirus infection. Antigen specificity for these receptors is unknown. TCRdb reprocessed the reads with MiXCR, giving one entry per CDR3 protein. The sample yields roughly 45,000 distinct CDR3 sequences, about a fifth seen once. The specimen was CD8+ T cells from cultured PBMCs, collected from culture after CMV antigen stimulation. These receptors all stem from a human donor in good health (CMV status not recorded). Some clones in this sample may be carry-over from other donors' samples.

This clonotype came up a few times. The chain recombines TRBV12-3 or TRBV12-4 with TRBJ2-1; 9 bases line up with TRBD1. This CDR3 is built from 15 residues. The V segment lost 8 bases and the J segment 7 bases; nucleotides outside the gene matches: 12. The chain's CDR3 is CASGTTGGAGNEQFF. The DNA for the CDR3 is TGTGCCAGCGGCACCACAGGGGGCGCTGGGAATGAGCAGTTCTTC.

J is TRBJ2-1 and V is TRBV7-2; TRBD2 agrees at 7 bases. The CDR3 has 16 residues. Germline V lookup: CDR1 SGHTA, CDR2 FQGNSA. J was trimmed by 0 bases and V by 1 base; bases with no gene match: 3. DNA of the CDR3: TGTGCCAGCAGCTTAGAGCGGGGTAGCTCCTACAATGAGCAGTTCTTC. Translated, it gives CASSLERGSSYNEQFF. The whole variable domain, remainder taken from reference TRBV7-2 and TRBJ2-1, is GAGVSQSPSNKVTEKGKDVELRCDPISGHTALYWYRQSLGQGLEFLIYFQGNSAPDKSGLPSDRFSAERTGGSVSTLTIQRTQQEDSAVYLCASSLERGSSYNEQFFGPGTRLTVL.

This clonotype has ten or more counts. The rearrangement uses TRBV20-1 and TRBJ2-3, with D maybe TRBD1 (6 bases). Between the trimmed V and J ends, which lost 5 bases and 2 bases, there was a span of 17 bases. This CDR3 comprises 15 residues. Germline V gives CDR1 DFQATT, CDR2 SNEGSKA (reference sequence). Here the CDR3 reads CSAYEGQFDTDTQYF. CDR3 nucleotides: TGCAGTGCTTACGAAGGACAGTTTGACACAGATACGCAGTATTTT.

In its sample, this clonotype was seen a few times. V gene TRBV4-1 combines with J gene TRBJ2-7; D is perhaps TRBD2 (6 bases). Trimming removed 4 bases from V and 5 bases from J, with 18 bases in between. From germline, CDR1 is MGHRA and CDR2 YSYEKL. The CDR3 runs to 15 residues. The CDR3 protein is CASSPYGRSADEQYF. For the CDR3, the DNA is TGCGCCAGCAGCCCGTACGGGAGAAGCGCTGACGAGCAGTACTTC.

The chain recombines TRBV7-2 with TRBJ1-1; D remains ambiguous. Trimming pared 3 bases from V and 7 bases from J, leaving 15 bases between. The CDR3 is 14 amino acids. Germline CDR1 is SGHTA and CDR2 is FQGNSA. The CDR3 DNA sequence: TGTGCCAGCAGCTTTCCTACCCGAGAGGGTGAAGCTTTCTTT. This gives the protein CASSFPTREGEAFF.

This chain links TRBV7-2 with TRBJ2-1; 9 positions agree with TRBD2. CDR3 length equals 15 residues. Per germline, CDR1 SGHTA and CDR2 FQGNSA. The ends lost 2 bases at V and 10 bases at J; junction bases unmatched: 9. The CDR3 reads CASSLCSGGAGEQFF. The CDR3 DNA is TGTGCCAGCAGCTTATGTAGCGGGGGCGCCGGGGAGCAGTTCTTC.

This clonotype was found a few times. J is TRBJ2-3 and V is TRBV3-1; D possibly matches TRBD1 or TRBD2 (5 bases each). The CDR3 loop spans 15 amino acids. V lost 0 bases to trimming and J lost 6 bases, with 13 bases between them. Germline V gene sequence: CDR1 LGHDT, CDR2 YNNKEL (reference sequence). This CDR3 is CASSQENPWGDTQYF. CDR3 nucleotides: TGTGCCAGCAGCCAAGAAAACCCCTGGGGGGATACGCAGTATTTT.

The rearrangement joins TRBV6-6 to TRBJ2-7; possibly TRBD2 for D (5 bases). Germline V gene lookup returns CDR1 MNHNY and CDR2 SVGAGI (reference sequence). The CDR3 is 12 amino acids. V lost 7 bases and J lost 7, with 14 bases in between. CDR3 protein: CASTWTPWEQYF. In DNA form, the CDR3 reads TGTGCCAGCACGTGGACTCCTTGGGAGCAGTACTTC.

In this sample, this clonotype turned up a few times. V is TRBV7-9 and J is TRBJ1-2; no reliable D call. V lost 5 bases, J lost 8 bases, and 21 bases lay in between. The CDR3 extends over 15 amino acids. Germline V gene sequence: CDR1 SEHNR, CDR2 FQNEAQ (reference sequence). CDR3 sequence reads: CASSRTLTEGEGYTF. The CDR3, as DNA: TGTGCCAGCAGCCGTACCTTGACGGAGGGTGAAGGCTACACCTTC.

At least ten counts were recorded for this clonotype. This chain connects TRBV7-2 to TRBJ1-2; 10 bases map to TRBD1. Germline trimming cut 5 bases from V and 2 bases from J; bases unmatched to any gene: 2. Germline CDR1 is SGHTA and CDR2 is FQGNSA. The CDR3 consists of 14 residues. The CDR3 DNA follows: TGTGCCAGCAGCAGGGGACAGGGGAACTATGGCTACACCTTC. It encodes CASSRGQGNYGYTF.

This clonotype turned up a few times. V usage is TRBV7-8 and J usage is TRBJ2-2, with TRBD2 matching 9 bases. Germline assignment: CDR1 SGHVS and CDR2 FQNEAQ. The length of the CDR3 is 19 residues. V trimming: 2 bases; J trimming: 4 bases; junction bases outside the gene matches: 14. CDR3 residues: CASSLRAAGGPSGTGELFF. CDR3 coding DNA: TGTGCCAGCAGCTTAAGGGCGGCGGGGGGGCCGTCGGGCACCGGGGAGCTGTTTTTT. The full variable domain, in which reference TRBV7-8 and TRBJ2-2 provide the parts outside the CDR3, is GAGVSQSPRYKVAKRGQDVALRCDPISGHVSLFWYQQALGQGPEFLTYFQNEAQLDKSGLPSDRFFAERPEGSVSTLKIQRTQQEDSAVYLCASSLRAAGGPSGTGELFFGEGSRLTVL.

This clonotype was observed a few times. The rearrangement uses TRBV9 and TRBJ2-3; D unresolved. There are 15 residues in the CDR3. CDR1 and CDR2 from the germline V gene are SGDLS and YYNGEE. Trimming removed 3 bases at V and 2 bases at J, with 13 bases between. CDR3 coding DNA: TGTGCCAGCAGCGGGGTAGTTTCCTCCACAGATACGCAGTATTTT. This sequence encodes CASSGVVSSTDTQYF.

This chain uses TRBV6-5 with TRBJ2-3, with 7 nucleotides matching TRBD2. This CDR3 region has 14 residues. V lost 2 bases and J lost 4; bases outside the gene matches: 3. Per the germline V gene, CDR1 is MNHEY and CDR2 is SVGAGI. CDR3 bases: TGTGCCAGCAGTTACCGGCGGGGGTCAGATACGCAGTATTTT. This codes for CASSYRRGSDTQYF.

This clonotype was detected many times. This chain joins TRBV12-3 or TRBV12-4 and TRBJ2-7, with TRBD1 matching over 8 bases. The CDR3 has 14 amino acids. V lost 5 bases and J lost 2; bases outside the gene matches: 5. The CDR3 loop is CASSPRDRTYEQYF. The CDR3 nucleotides are TGTGCCAGCAGTCCACGGGACAGGACCTACGAGCAGTACTTC.

This clonotype appeared many times. The chain employs TRBV11-2 and TRBJ2-1; D is possibly TRBD2 (5 bases). V was trimmed by 1 base and J by 13 bases, leaving 14 bases between them. The CDR3 is made up of 13 amino acids. CDR1 is SGHAT, CDR2 FQNNGV, per germline. The chain's CDR3 is CASSLGGFGSQFF. CDR3 DNA: TGTGCCAGCAGCTTAGGAGGCTTTGGGAGTCAGTTCTTC.

The rearrangement uses TRBV5-6 and TRBJ2-4; D perhaps matches TRBD2 (6 bases). Germline loops: CDR1 SGHDT, CDR2 YYEEEE. This CDR3 is built from 14 residues. The ends were cut back, 1 base at V and 8 bases at J, with 13 bases in the middle. DNA for the CDR3: TGTGCCAGCAGCTTGCTATTGGGGGGTCACATTCAGTACTTC. This translates into CASSLLLGGHIQYF.